The 25 T cell receptor beta chains presented below share a single source sample, sequenced in a study of blood T cells in healthy people across ages. Combining a sample-barcoded 5' primer with a J-beta primer mix, a second PCR ran for about 6 to 11 cycles. A single record per CDR3 protein comes from TCRdb applying MiXCR to the 5' RACE reads. The table shows some 710,000 distinct CDR3 sequences, with around 45% occurring only once. The material sequenced was blood. The receptors come from an older man in good health.

The chain joins TRBV3-1 to TRBJ1-5, with D perhaps TRBD1 (6 bases). V lost 1 base and J 1 base, leaving 8 bases between the germline ends. Per the germline V gene, CDR1 is LGHDT and CDR2 is YNNKEL (reference sequence). The CDR3 spans 15 residues. CDR3 region: CASSQAGVSNQPQHF. The DNA of the CDR3 is TGTGCCAGCAGCCAAGCAGGGGTCAGCAATCAGCCCCAGCATTTT.

The rearrangement links TRBV5-1 to TRBJ2-3, with TRBD2 identical over 7 bases. Germline V CDR1 and CDR2: SGHRS, YFSETQ. This CDR3 has 16 residues. V dropped 4 bases and J dropped 0; count of bases not matched to a gene: 8. CDR3 residues: CASSPVSGGSTDTQYF. The DNA for the CDR3 is TGCGCCAGCAGCCCCGTTTCGGGGGGTAGCACAGATACGCAGTATTTT.

The rearrangement uses TRBV7-9 and TRBJ2-3; 12 positions agree with TRBD2. Germline values: CDR1 SEHNR, CDR2 FQNEAQ (reference sequence). This CDR3 contains 17 residues. After removal of 4 bases from V and 0 bases from J, the junction contained 5 bases not matched to a gene. The CDR3 bases are TGTGCCAGCAGCTCGACTAGCGGGGGAACTAGCACAGATACGCAGTATTTT. Encoded protein: CASSSTSGGTSTDTQYF.

This clonotype has just one count. The rearrangement links TRBV10-3 to TRBJ2-5; D is unclear. TRBJ2-7 matches the DNA end more closely, so the J call is doubtful. Germline CDR1 reads ENHRY; CDR2 reads SYGVKD. The CDR3 covers 14 residues. This chain's CDR3 is CAISATGHIYEQYF. Here the CDR3 DNA reads TGTGCCATCAGTGCTACGGGCCACATCTACGAGCAGTACTTC.

This clonotype has a handful of counts. This chain joins TRBV20-1 and TRBJ2-4; D is perhaps TRBD2 (6 bases). The CDR3 loop spans 14 amino acids. V was cut by 5 bases and J by 6 bases, with 17 bases left in between. CDR1 is DFQATT and CDR2 is SNEGSKA in the germline V gene (reference sequence). The chain's CDR3 is CSAFSRGRGNIQYF. CDR3 bases: TGCAGTGCTTTCTCGCGGGGTCGGGGAAACATTCAGTACTTC.

There are a few counts of this clonotype. The V gene is TRBV5-1, the J gene TRBJ2-1, with 8 positions matching TRBD2. The length of the CDR3 is 16 residues. The germline V gene has CDR1 SGHRS and CDR2 YFSETQ. The V gene end was trimmed by 0 bases and the J gene end by 5 bases; junction bases not matched to a gene: 7. The DNA for the CDR3 is TGCGCCAGCAGCTTGGATGGTAGCGGGATCGACAATGAGCAGTTCTTC. It specifies CASSLDGSGIDNEQFF. Combining the CDR3 with reference TRBV5-1 and TRBJ2-1 gives the whole variable domain KAGVTQTPRYLIKTRGQQVTLSCSPISGHRSVSWYQQTPGQGLQFLFEYFSETQRNKGNFPGRFSGRQFSNSRSEMNVSTLELGDSALYLCASSLDGSGIDNEQFFGPGTRLTVL.

The chain has TRBV14 and TRBJ1-2; D is perhaps TRBD1 (5 bases). Trimming pared 2 bases from V and 2 bases from J, leaving 9 bases between. This CDR3 contains 14 residues. Per germline, CDR1 SGHDN and CDR2 FVKESK. CDR3 in DNA: TGTGCCAGCAGCCAAAGGGGTGTCAACTATGGCTACACCTTC. Residues: CASSQRGVNYGYTF.

Concerning this clonotype itself: At one end the junction does not follow the germline gene, possibly because of a read error. V and J are TRBV10-3 and TRBJ2-1; 10 positions match TRBD2. Gene TRBJ2-7 matches the end of the DNA better, so the J call may be wrong. Germline CDR1 is ENHRY and CDR2 is SYGVKD. The CDR3 extends over 16 amino acids. CDR3 DNA: TGTACCATCAGTGCCAGGGAGGCTAGCGGGAGCTACGAGCAGTACTTC. It translates to CTISAREASGSYEQYF.

This clonotype has only a few counts. The rearrangement links TRBV29-1 to TRBJ1-2; a possible D gene is TRBD1 (5 bases). CDR3 size: 12 residues. V was shortened by 4 bases and J by 2 bases, with 8 bases between the two germline ends. The germline gives CDR1 SQVTM, CDR2 ANQGSEA. CDR3 protein: CSVGDVNYGYTF. The CDR3 DNA reads TGCAGCGTTGGGGACGTGAACTATGGCTACACCTTC.

This chain uses TRBV7-2 with TRBJ2-5; no firm D call. V lost 1 base, J lost 0 bases, and 6 bases lay in between. Germline CDR1 is SGHTA and CDR2 is FQGNSA. The CDR3 is 14 residues long. CDR3 sequence: CASSLGRYQETQYF. CDR3 in DNA: TGTGCCAGCAGCTTAGGTCGGTACCAAGAGACCCAGTACTTC. The full variable domain, its missing parts supplied by reference TRBV7-2 and TRBJ2-5, is GAGVSQSPSNKVTEKGKDVELRCDPISGHTALYWYRQSLGQGLEFLIYFQGNSAPDKSGLPSDRFSAERTGGSVSTLTIQRTQQEDSAVYLCASSLGRYQETQYFGPGTRLLVL.

This clonotype was counted between two and nine times. V and J are TRBV6-2 or TRBV6-3 and TRBJ2-1, with TRBD1 as a possible D gene (5 bases). The V gene lost 10 bases and the J gene lost 6 bases, with 10 bases spanning the gap. This CDR3 has 11 amino acids. Germline values: CDR1 MNHEY, CDR2 SVGEGT. This chain's CDR3 is CATYQGNEQFF. DNA of the CDR3: TGTGCCACCTACCAGGGCAATGAGCAGTTCTTC.

This rearrangement joins TRBV6-5 to TRBJ1-2; a weak D match, TRBD1 (6 bases). The germline V gene encodes CDR1 MNHEY and CDR2 SVGAGI. This CDR3 contains 16 residues. V was clipped by 0 bases and J by 0 bases, with 11 bases between them. In DNA, the CDR3 is TGTGCCAGCAGTTACTCTTCTGCAGGGGCTAACTATGGCTACACCTTC. Its protein product is CASSYSSAGANYGYTF.

The chain combines TRBV3-1 with TRBJ2-2, with 8 bases identical to TRBD2. The CDR3 runs to 15 residues. Losses at the gene ends were 6 bases for V and 1 base for J; bases not matched to a gene: 4. Germline CDR1 is LGHDT and CDR2 is YNNKEL (reference sequence). Written as DNA, the CDR3 is TGTGCCAGCAGAGCCAGCGGGAGGAACACCGGGGAGCTGTTTTTT. Its translation: CASRASGRNTGELFF. The whole variable domain, filled in from reference TRBV3-1 and TRBJ2-2, reads DTAVSQTPKYLVTQMGNDKSIKCEQNLGHDTMYWYKQDSKKFLKIMFSYNNKELIINETVPNRFSPKSPDKAHLNLHINSLELGDSAVYFCASRASGRNTGELFFGEGSRLTVL.

J is TRBJ2-7 and V is TRBV7-9; D is undetermined. Trimming took 4 bases from V and 2 from J, leaving 9 bases between them. CDR1 is SEHNR and CDR2 is FQNEAQ in the germline V gene (reference sequence). The CDR3 length is 13 residues. The chain's CDR3 is CASSSLTAYEQYF. The CDR3 coding sequence is TGTGCCAGCAGCTCCTTGACCGCCTACGAGCAGTACTTC.

This clonotype was recorded once. The V and J genes are TRBV7-3 and TRBJ2-7; D is unresolved. Germline V gene lookup returns CDR1 SGHTA and CDR2 FQGTGA. V was shortened by 4 bases and J by 0 bases, with 10 bases between the two germline ends. The CDR3 covers 14 residues. CDR3 DNA: TGTGCCAGCAGCTCCAGCGAAAGCTCCTACGAGCAGTACTTC. It codes for CASSSSESSYEQYF. The variable domain in full, completed from reference TRBV7-3 and TRBJ2-7, reads GAGVSQTPSNKVTEKGKYVELRCDPISGHTALYWYRQSLGQGPEFLIYFQGTGAADDSGLPNDRFFAVRPEGSVSTLKIQRTERGDSAVYLCASSSSESSYEQYFGPGTRLTVT.

This rearrangement joins TRBV3-1 to TRBJ2-4; D gene uncertain. V was trimmed by 1 base and J by 4 bases, leaving 8 bases between them. The CDR3 consists of 14 residues. Germline-derived CDR1 and CDR2 are LGHDT and YNNKEL (reference sequence). This chain's CDR3 is CASSQVSRKNIQYF. DNA of the CDR3: TGTGCCAGCAGCCAAGTGTCTAGGAAAAACATTCAGTACTTC.

This clonotype was picked up many times. CDR3 in amino acids: CASAGTPSYEQYF. As DNA, the CDR3 is TGTGCCAGCGCTGGGACACCCTCCTACGAGCAGTACTTC. The J gene is TRBJ2-7, the V gene TRBV6-5; perhaps TRBD1 as D (6 bases). The ends were cut back, 8 bases at V and 0 bases at J, with 11 bases in the middle. This CDR3 has 13 amino acids. Germline V gene sequence: CDR1 MNHEY, CDR2 SVGAGI.

The rearrangement joins TRBV12-3 or TRBV12-4 to TRBJ2-1; D is possibly TRBD2 (5 bases). Trimming stripped 6 bases from V and 0 bases from J, with 18 bases between. The CDR3 has 17 residues. The CDR3 DNA follows: TGTGCCAGCAGCGCTCGAGCGGACCCCAGCTCCTACAATGAGCAGTTCTTC. Translating gives CASSARADPSSYNEQFF.

V usage is TRBV6-5 and J usage is TRBJ2-7; perhaps TRBD2 as D (6 bases). CDR1 and CDR2 from the germline V gene are MNHEY and SVGAGI. The CDR3 has 12 amino acids. V dropped 4 bases and J dropped 6 bases, with 10 bases sitting between them. CDR3 in amino acids: CASSSDYFEQYF. The CDR3 nucleotides read TGTGCCAGCAGTTCGGACTATTTCGAGCAGTACTTC.

The sample holds a few counts of this clonotype. V and J are TRBV6-2 or TRBV6-3 and TRBJ2-7; 8 bases line up with TRBD2. CDR3 length: 13 residues. The trim removed 7 bases at V and 6 bases at J, leaving 8 bases unmatched. Germline loops: CDR1 MNHEY, CDR2 SVGEGT. CDR3 coding DNA: TGTGCCAGCAAACCGGGAGGGCCGATCGAGCAGTACTTC. Its protein is CASKPGGPIEQYF.

This clonotype was seen a handful of times. The chain links TRBV4-3 to TRBJ2-1; 9 bases fit TRBD1. With V trimmed by 3 bases and J by 7 bases, 10 bases remained unmatched. The length of the CDR3 is 16 residues. Looked up from germline, CDR1 is LGHNA and CDR2 is YSLEER. CDR3 nucleotide sequence: TGCGCCAGCAGCCAGGTACAGGGGGCGTATAGGAATGAGCAGTTCTTC. Amino acid sequence: CASSQVQGAYRNEQFF.

This chain uses TRBV7-2 with TRBJ2-3; D is perhaps TRBD1 (6 bases). The germline V and J ends were trimmed by 0 bases and 0 bases, with 13 bases remaining between them. The germline gives CDR1 SGHTA, CDR2 FQGNSA. The CDR3 runs 17 residues. Here the CDR3 reads CASSLARPGHSTDTQYF. The CDR3 DNA sequence: TGTGCCAGCAGCTTAGCCCGACCGGGACATAGCACAGATACGCAGTATTTT. Drawing the rest from reference TRBV7-2 and TRBJ2-3, the complete variable domain is GAGVSQSPSNKVTEKGKDVELRCDPISGHTALYWYRQSLGQGLEFLIYFQGNSAPDKSGLPSDRFSAERTGGSVSTLTIQRTQQEDSAVYLCASSLARPGHSTDTQYFGPGTRLTVL.

Only one count was recorded for this clonotype. One end of the junction fails to match germline, which may point to a read error. This chain links TRBV9 with TRBJ2-1, with a tentative D call TRBD1 (5 bases). CDR1 is SGDLS, CDR2 YYNGEE, per germline. The CDR3 spans 16 residues. In DNA form, the CDR3 reads TGTGCCAACAGCGTAGACAGCAGGACCACCTACAATGAGCAGTTCTTC. It codes for CANSVDSRTTYNEQFF.

The chain couples TRBV5-6 to TRBJ2-7; TRBD2 agrees at 8 bases. The tail of the sequence fits TRBJ2-4 better, so the J call may be wrong. This CDR3 is 14 amino acids long. Germline lookup yields CDR1 SGHDT and CDR2 YYEEEE. The CDR3 nucleotides are TGTGCCAGCAGCTTGAGGGGACTAGAAAACATTCAGTACTTC. It is translated as CASSLRGLENIQYF.

The chain carries TRBV7-3 and TRBJ2-1, with D tentatively TRBD1 (5 bases). This CDR3 contains 17 residues. CDR1 and CDR2 from the germline V gene are SGHTA and FQGTGA. The ends were cut back, 1 base at V and 5 bases at J, with 18 bases in the middle. CDR3 protein: CASSLNTWSQENNEQFF. CDR3 in DNA: TGTGCCAGCAGCTTAAATACTTGGTCACAGGAGAACAATGAGCAGTTCTTC. Full variable domain (outside the CDR3, taken from reference TRBV7-3 and TRBJ2-1): GAGVSQTPSNKVTEKGKYVELRCDPISGHTALYWYRQSLGQGPEFLIYFQGTGAADDSGLPNDRFFAVRPEGSVSTLKIQRTERGDSAVYLCASSLNTWSQENNEQFFGPGTRLTVL.